This is a list of T cell receptor beta chains from one sample in a study of cytomegalovirus exposure and HLA in healthy donors. Measured with immunoSEQ multiplex PCR; TCRdb has only the in-frame clones, and not every one. The sample shows about 140,000 clones, about 70% of them seen only once. Sequencing used PBMCs. The source of these receptors is a man in his late teens or twenties in good health and CMV-seronegative. Each CDR3 is given with its conserved first and last residue. D genes are given only for firm matches. Size is stated for part of the rows, as once, few or many counts, or as a class when the clone is expanded.

j_gene: TRBJ2-4; abundance: .; len: 18; d_gene: TRBD2; v_gene: TRBV9; CDR3nt: TGTGCCAGCAGCGTAGGTATTAGCGGGGGACTAGCCAAAAACATTCAGTACTTC; CDR3aa: CASSVGISGGLAKNIQYF
j_gene: TRBJ2-6; abundance: .; len: 14; d_gene: .; v_gene: TRBV30; CDR3nt: TGTGCCTGGTCATGGGGAGCTGGGGCCAACGTCCTGACTTTC; CDR3aa: CAWSWGAGANVLTF
j_gene: TRBJ2-7; abundance: .; len: 17; d_gene: TRBD2; v_gene: TRBV7-9; CDR3nt: TGTGCCAGCAGCTTGAGCCGAGGTAGCGGGAGATCCTACGAGCAGTACTTC; CDR3aa: CASSLSRGSGRSYEQYF
j_gene: TRBJ1-1; abundance: once; len: 16; d_gene: .; v_gene: TRBV18; CDR3nt: TGTGCCAGCTCACTAAAACCCGACAGCCGGAACACTGAAGCTTTCTTT; CDR3aa: CASSLKPDSRNTEAFF
j_gene: TRBJ1-2; abundance: once; len: 13; d_gene: TRBD1; v_gene: TRBV5-1; CDR3nt: TGCGCCAGCAGCTTGGCAGGGGGGTATGGCTACACCTTC; CDR3aa: CASSLAGGYGYTF
j_gene: TRBJ1-4; abundance: .; len: 13; d_gene: .; v_gene: TRBV21-1; CDR3nt: TGTGCCAGCAGCAAAAAAACAGGGGAAAAACTGTTTTTT; CDR3aa: CASSKKTGEKLFF
j_gene: TRBJ1-5; abundance: .; len: 12; d_gene: .; v_gene: TRBV28; CDR3nt: TGTGCCAGCAGTTGGGAGCGTCAGCCCCAGCATTTT; CDR3aa: CASSWERQPQHF
j_gene: TRBJ2-2; abundance: .; len: 15; d_gene: TRBD1; v_gene: TRBV27; CDR3nt: TGTGCCAGCAGTTTGTCAGGGGGCGTCCCCGGGGAGCTGTTTTTT; CDR3aa: CASSLSGGVPGELFF
j_gene: TRBJ2-3; abundance: .; len: 13; d_gene: .; v_gene: TRBV30; CDR3nt: TGTGCCTGGAATCTCGGAGGGCCAGGTACGCAGTATTTT; CDR3aa: CAWNLGGPGTQYF
j_gene: TRBJ2-7; abundance: .; len: 15; d_gene: .; v_gene: TRBV4-1; CDR3nt: TGCGCCAGCAGCCTTCAGGTACAGGGCATCTACGAGCAGTACTTC; CDR3aa: CASSLQVQGIYEQYF
j_gene: TRBJ2-2; abundance: .; len: 15; d_gene: TRBD1; v_gene: TRBV18; CDR3nt: TGTGCCAGCTCACCAAGGACAGGGGGCACCGGGGAGCTGTTTTTT; CDR3aa: CASSPRTGGTGELFF
j_gene: TRBJ2-3; abundance: .; len: 16; d_gene: TRBD2; v_gene: TRBV27; CDR3nt: TGTGCCAGCAGCCCCTTAGGCGGGGGGGGCACAGATACGCAGTATTTT; CDR3aa: CASSPLGGGGTDTQYF
j_gene: TRBJ2-7; abundance: .; len: 13; d_gene: .; v_gene: TRBV19; CDR3nt: TGTGCCAGTAGTATAGTACAGGGTTACGAGCAGTACTTC; CDR3aa: CASSIVQGYEQYF
j_gene: TRBJ1-1; abundance: .; len: 17; d_gene: .; v_gene: TRBV5-1; CDR3nt: TGCGCCAGCAGCTTGGCGGGGGGTTCAATACTCAGTACTGAAGCTTTCTTT; CDR3aa: CASSLAGGSILSTEAFF
j_gene: TRBJ2-7; abundance: .; len: 14; d_gene: .; v_gene: TRBV5-6; CDR3nt: TGTGCCAGCAGCTTGGCGGTAGCTGTCGACGAGCAGTACTTC; CDR3aa: CASSLAVAVDEQYF
j_gene: TRBJ1-2; abundance: .; len: 17; d_gene: .; v_gene: TRBV15; CDR3nt: TGTGCCACCAGCAGAGCTTCAGGGAGGAGATACAACTATGGCTACACCTTC; CDR3aa: CATSRASGRRYNYGYTF
j_gene: TRBJ2-7; abundance: .; len: 15; d_gene: TRBD2; v_gene: TRBV27; CDR3nt: TGTGCCAGCAGAATACGGGGGGGGTGGGGTTACGAGCAGTACTTC; CDR3aa: CASRIRGGWGYEQYF
j_gene: TRBJ2-5; abundance: .; len: 16; d_gene: .; v_gene: TRBV27; CDR3nt: TGTGCCAGCAGTTTAGATCCCCCGGGAAGTGGGGAGACCCAGTACTTC; CDR3aa: CASSLDPPGSGETQYF
j_gene: TRBJ2-7; abundance: .; len: 12; d_gene: TRBD1; v_gene: TRBV2; CDR3nt: TGTGCCAGCAGCAGGGACAGTCACGAGCAGTACTTC; CDR3aa: CASSRDSHEQYF
j_gene: TRBJ2-5; abundance: .; len: 16; d_gene: TRBD1; v_gene: TRBV28; CDR3nt: TGTGCCAGCAGCCAAACCGCCCACGACAGGGAAGAGACCCAGTACTTC; CDR3aa: CASSQTAHDREETQYF